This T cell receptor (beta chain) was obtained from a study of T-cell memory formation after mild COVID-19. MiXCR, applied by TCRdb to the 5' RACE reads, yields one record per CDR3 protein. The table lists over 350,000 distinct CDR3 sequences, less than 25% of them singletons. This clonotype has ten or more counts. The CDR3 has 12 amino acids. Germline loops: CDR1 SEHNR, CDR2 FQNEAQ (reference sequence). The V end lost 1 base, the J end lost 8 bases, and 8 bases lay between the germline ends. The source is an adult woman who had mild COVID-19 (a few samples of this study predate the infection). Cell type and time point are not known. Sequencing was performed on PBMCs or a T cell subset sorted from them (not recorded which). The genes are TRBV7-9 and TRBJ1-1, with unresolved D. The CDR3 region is CASSLGFREAFF. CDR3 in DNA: TGTGCCAGCAGCTTAGGTTTCAGGGAAGCTTTCTTT.